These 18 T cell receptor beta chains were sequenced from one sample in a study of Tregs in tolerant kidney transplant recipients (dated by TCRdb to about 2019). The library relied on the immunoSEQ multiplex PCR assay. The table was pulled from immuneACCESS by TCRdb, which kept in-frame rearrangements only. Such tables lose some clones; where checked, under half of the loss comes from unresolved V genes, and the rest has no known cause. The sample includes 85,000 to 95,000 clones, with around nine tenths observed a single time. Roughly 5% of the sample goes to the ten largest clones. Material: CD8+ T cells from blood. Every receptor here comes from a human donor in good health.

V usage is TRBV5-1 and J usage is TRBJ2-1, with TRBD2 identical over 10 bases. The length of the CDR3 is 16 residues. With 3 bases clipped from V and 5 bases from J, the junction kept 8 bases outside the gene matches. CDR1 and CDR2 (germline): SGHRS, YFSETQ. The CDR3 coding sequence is TGCGCCAGCAGCTCCTTTCTAGCGGGAGCCAACAATGAGCAGTTCTTC. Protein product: CASSSFLAGANNEQFF.

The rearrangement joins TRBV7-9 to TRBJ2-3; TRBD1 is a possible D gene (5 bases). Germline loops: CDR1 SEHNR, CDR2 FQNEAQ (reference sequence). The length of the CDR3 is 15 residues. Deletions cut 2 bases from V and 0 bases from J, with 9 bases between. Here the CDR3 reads CASSLRQSSTDTQYF. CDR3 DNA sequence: TGTGCCAGCAGCTTACGACAGAGCAGCACAGATACGCAGTATTTT.

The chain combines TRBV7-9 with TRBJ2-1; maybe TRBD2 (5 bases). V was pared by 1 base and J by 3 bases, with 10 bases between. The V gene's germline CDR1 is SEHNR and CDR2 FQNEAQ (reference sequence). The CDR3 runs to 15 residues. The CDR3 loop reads CASSLVGGSYNEQFF. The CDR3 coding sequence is TGTGCCAGCAGCTTAGTTGGTGGGAGCTACAATGAGCAGTTCTTC.

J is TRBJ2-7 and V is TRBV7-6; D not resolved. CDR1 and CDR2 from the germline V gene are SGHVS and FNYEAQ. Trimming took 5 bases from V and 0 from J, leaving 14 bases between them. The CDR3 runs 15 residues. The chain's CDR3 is CASSPVVGRSYEQYF. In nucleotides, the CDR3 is TGTGCCAGCAGCCCGGTCGTTGGACGCTCCTACGAGCAGTACTTC. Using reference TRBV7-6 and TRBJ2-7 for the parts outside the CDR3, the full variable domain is GAGVSQSPRYKVTKRGQDVALRCDPISGHVSLYWYRQALGQGPEFLTYFNYEAQQDKSGLPNDRFSAERPEGSISTLTIQRTEQRDSAMYRCASSPVVGRSYEQYFGPGTRLTVT.

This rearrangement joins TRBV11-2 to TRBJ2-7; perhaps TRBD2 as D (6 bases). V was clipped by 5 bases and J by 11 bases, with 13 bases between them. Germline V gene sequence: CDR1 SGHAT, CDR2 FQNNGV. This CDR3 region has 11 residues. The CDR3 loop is CASSGGTPKYF. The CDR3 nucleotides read TGTGCCAGCAGCGGCGGGACTCCTAAGTACTTC.

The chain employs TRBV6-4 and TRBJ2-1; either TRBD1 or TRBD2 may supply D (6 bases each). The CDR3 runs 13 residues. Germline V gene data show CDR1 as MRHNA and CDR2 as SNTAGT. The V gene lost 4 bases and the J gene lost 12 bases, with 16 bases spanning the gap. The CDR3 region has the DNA TGTGCCAGCAGTGGTGCCCCGGGGGCCATGCAGTTCTTC. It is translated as CASSGAPGAMQFF.

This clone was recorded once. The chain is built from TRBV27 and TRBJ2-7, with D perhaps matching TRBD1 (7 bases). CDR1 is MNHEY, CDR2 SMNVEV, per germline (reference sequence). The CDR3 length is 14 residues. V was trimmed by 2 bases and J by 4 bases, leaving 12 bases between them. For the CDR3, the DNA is TGTGCCAGCAGTTTAGGCAGGGGGGCATACGAGCAGTACTTC. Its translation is CASSLGRGAYEQYF.

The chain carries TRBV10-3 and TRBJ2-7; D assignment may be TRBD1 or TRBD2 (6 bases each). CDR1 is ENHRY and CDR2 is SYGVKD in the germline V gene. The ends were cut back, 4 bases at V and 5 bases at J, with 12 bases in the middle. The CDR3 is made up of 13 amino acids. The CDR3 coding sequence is TGTGCCATCAGTGCATCGGGGGCCCACGAGCAGTACTTC. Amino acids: CAISASGAHEQYF.

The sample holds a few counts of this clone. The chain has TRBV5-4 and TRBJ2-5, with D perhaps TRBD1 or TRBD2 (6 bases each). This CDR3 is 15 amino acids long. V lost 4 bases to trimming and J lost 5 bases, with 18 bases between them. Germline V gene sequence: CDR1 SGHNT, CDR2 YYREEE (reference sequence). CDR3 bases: TGTGCCAGCAGCCAAGCGGGCACTAGGGGGGAGACCCAGTACTTC. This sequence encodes CASSQAGTRGETQYF.

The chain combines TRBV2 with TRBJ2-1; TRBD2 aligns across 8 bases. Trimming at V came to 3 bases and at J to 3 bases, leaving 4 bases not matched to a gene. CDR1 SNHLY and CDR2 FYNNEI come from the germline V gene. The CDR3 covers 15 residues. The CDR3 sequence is CASSDSGAYYNEQFF. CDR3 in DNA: TGTGCCAGCAGTGATAGCGGGGCTTACTACAATGAGCAGTTCTTC.

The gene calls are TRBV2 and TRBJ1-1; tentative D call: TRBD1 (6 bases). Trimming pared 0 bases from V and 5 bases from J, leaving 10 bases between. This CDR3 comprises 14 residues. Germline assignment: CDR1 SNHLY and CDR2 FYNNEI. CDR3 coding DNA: TGTGCCAGCAGTGAAGCACGCAGGGGAACTGAAGCTTTCTTT. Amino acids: CASSEARRGTEAFF. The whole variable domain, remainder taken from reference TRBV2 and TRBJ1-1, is EPEVTQTPSHQVTQMGQEVILRCVPISNHLYFYWYRQILGQKVEFLVSFYNNEISEKSEIFDDQFSVERPDGSNFTLKIRSTKLEDSAMYFCASSEARRGTEAFFGQGTRLTVV.

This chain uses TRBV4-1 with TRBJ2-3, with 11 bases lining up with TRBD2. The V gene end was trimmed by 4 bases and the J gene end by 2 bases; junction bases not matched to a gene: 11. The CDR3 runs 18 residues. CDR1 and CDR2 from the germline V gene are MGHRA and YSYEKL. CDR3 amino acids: CASSPTRGTSGDTDTQYF. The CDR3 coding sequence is TGCGCCAGCAGCCCCACCCGGGGGACTAGCGGCGACACAGATACGCAGTATTTT.

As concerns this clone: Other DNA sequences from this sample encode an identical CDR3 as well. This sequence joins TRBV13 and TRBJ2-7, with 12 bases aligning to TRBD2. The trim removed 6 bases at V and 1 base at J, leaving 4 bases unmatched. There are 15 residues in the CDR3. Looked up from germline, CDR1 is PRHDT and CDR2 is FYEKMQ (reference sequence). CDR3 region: CASSSGLAGSYEQYF. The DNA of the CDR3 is TGTGCCAGCAGTTCCGGACTAGCGGGATCCTACGAGCAGTACTTC.

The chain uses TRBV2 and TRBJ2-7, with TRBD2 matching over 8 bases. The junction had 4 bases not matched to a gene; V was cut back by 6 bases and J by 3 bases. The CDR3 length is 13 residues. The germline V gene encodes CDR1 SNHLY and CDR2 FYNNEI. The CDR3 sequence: CASRSGTSYEQYF. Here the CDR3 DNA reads TGTGCCAGCAGATCCGGGACTAGCTACGAGCAGTACTTC.

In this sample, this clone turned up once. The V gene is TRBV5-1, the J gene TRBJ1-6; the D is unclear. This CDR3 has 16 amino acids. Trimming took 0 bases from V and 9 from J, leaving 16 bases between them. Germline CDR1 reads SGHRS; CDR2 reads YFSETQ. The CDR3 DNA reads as TGCGCCAGCAGCTTGGGGAGGGAGACGTGGGCTTCACCCCTCCACTTT. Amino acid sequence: CASSLGRETWASPLHF. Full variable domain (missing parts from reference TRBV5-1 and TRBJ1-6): KAGVTQTPRYLIKTRGQQVTLSCSPISGHRSVSWYQQTPGQGLQFLFEYFSETQRNKGNFPGRFSGRQFSNSRSEMNVSTLELGDSALYLCASSLGRETWASPLHFGNGTRLTVT.

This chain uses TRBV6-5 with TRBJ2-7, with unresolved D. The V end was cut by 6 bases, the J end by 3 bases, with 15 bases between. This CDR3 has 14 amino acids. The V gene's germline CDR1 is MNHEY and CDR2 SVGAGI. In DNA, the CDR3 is TGTGCCAGCAGCTTCGACGGAGAGTTCTACGAGCAGTACTTC. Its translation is CASSFDGEFYEQYF.

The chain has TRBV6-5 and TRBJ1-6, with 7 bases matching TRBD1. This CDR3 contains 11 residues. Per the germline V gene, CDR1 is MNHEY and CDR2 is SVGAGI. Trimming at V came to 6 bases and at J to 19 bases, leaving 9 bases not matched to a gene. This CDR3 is CASRDTGAVHF. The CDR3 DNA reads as TGTGCCAGCAGGGACACAGGGGCCGTTCACTTT.

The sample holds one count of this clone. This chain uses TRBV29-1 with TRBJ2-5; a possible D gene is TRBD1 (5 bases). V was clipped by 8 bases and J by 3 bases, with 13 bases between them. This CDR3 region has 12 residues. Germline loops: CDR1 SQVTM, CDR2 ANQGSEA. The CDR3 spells CSIRLGEETQYF. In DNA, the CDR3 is TGCAGCATACGGCTAGGGGAAGAGACCCAGTACTTC.